The rows below give T cell receptor beta chains drawn from one sample of a study of beta chain features in type 1 diabetes. Profiling relied on immunoSEQ multiplex PCR, and the TCRdb table lists in-frame clones only, not all of them. Of roughly 700,000 clones in the sample, under 15% were seen once. Sequenced: naive CD4+ T cells from blood. The receptors derive from a man between 18 and 35 years old with type 1 diabetes. CDR3s include the opening cysteine and the closing phenylalanine or tryptophan. The order of the fields is J gene, clone size, CDR3 length, D gene, V gene, CDR3 protein, CDR3 DNA. A D gene is named only where the DNA matches it firmly. Clone size, where shown, is once, few, many, or a class for clones that have expanded.

J gene: TRBJ2-3
clone size: NA
CDR3 length: 14
D gene: TRBD1
V gene: TRBV6-1
CDR3 protein: CASRTGTAVDTQYF
CDR3 DNA: TGTGCCAGCAGGACCGGGACAGCCGTAGATACGCAGTATTTT

J gene: TRBJ1-1
clone size: few
CDR3 length: 14
D gene: NA
V gene: TRBV29-1
CDR3 protein: CSVELRGLSTEAFF
CDR3 DNA: TGCAGCGTTGAATTGCGGGGACTCAGCACTGAAGCTTTCTTT

J gene: TRBJ1-1
clone size: NA
CDR3 length: 14
D gene: TRBD1
V gene: TRBV5-8
CDR3 protein: CASSSGQGWTEAFF
CDR3 DNA: TGTGCCAGCAGCTCAGGACAGGGATGGACTGAAGCTTTCTTT

J gene: TRBJ1-1
clone size: few
CDR3 length: 13
D gene: NA
V gene: TRBV25-1
CDR3 protein: CASSEDWGPEAFF
CDR3 DNA: TGTGCCAGCAGTGAAGATTGGGGGCCTGAAGCTTTCTTT

J gene: TRBJ2-1
clone size: NA
CDR3 length: 16
D gene: TRBD2
V gene: TRBV30
CDR3 protein: CAWRTSGRSSYNEQFF
CDR3 DNA: TGTGCCTGGAGGACTAGCGGGCGTAGCTCCTACAATGAGCAGTTCTTC

J gene: TRBJ1-2
clone size: few
CDR3 length: 11
D gene: NA
V gene: TRBV5-6
CDR3 protein: CASSFLYGYTF
CDR3 DNA: TGTGCCAGCAGCTTCCTCTACGGCTACACCTTC

J gene: TRBJ1-5
clone size: NA
CDR3 length: 16
D gene: TRBD1
V gene: TRBV18
CDR3 protein: CASSPPGTGGNQPQHF
CDR3 DNA: TGTGCCAGCTCACCACCGGGTACAGGGGGCAATCAGCCCCAGCATTTT

J gene: TRBJ2-5
clone size: NA
CDR3 length: 16
D gene: NA
V gene: TRBV5-1
CDR3 protein: CASSPVPGSPQETQYF
CDR3 DNA: TGCGCCAGCAGCCCCGTGCCCGGATCCCCCCAAGAGACCCAGTACTTC

J gene: TRBJ1-1
clone size: few
CDR3 length: 11
D gene: NA
V gene: TRBV20-1
CDR3 protein: CSAPTTGRAFF
CDR3 DNA: TGCAGTGCTCCAACGACAGGCCGGGCTTTCTTT

J gene: TRBJ2-1
clone size: few
CDR3 length: 15
D gene: TRBD2
V gene: TRBV10-1
CDR3 protein: CASSTGGLASYEQFF
CDR3 DNA: TGCGCCAGCAGTACCGGTGGACTAGCAAGCTATGAGCAGTTCTTC

J gene: TRBJ1-5
clone size: NA
CDR3 length: 14
D gene: TRBD1
V gene: TRBV5-1
CDR3 protein: CASSPTGSNQPQHF
CDR3 DNA: TGCGCCAGCAGCCCGACAGGGAGCAATCAGCCCCAGCATTTT

J gene: TRBJ1-5
clone size: NA
CDR3 length: 15
D gene: NA
V gene: TRBV19
CDR3 protein: CASSTRDRGNQPQHF
CDR3 DNA: TGTGCCAGTAGTACGCGAGACCGGGGAAACCAGCCCCAGCATTTT

J gene: TRBJ2-2
clone size: few
CDR3 length: 14
D gene: NA
V gene: TRBV28
CDR3 protein: CASSLPDGYGELFF
CDR3 DNA: TGTGCCAGCAGTCTACCGGACGGATACGGGGAGCTGTTTTTT

J gene: TRBJ2-5
clone size: NA
CDR3 length: 14
D gene: TRBD1
V gene: TRBV28
CDR3 protein: CASTTSDRAETQYF
CDR3 DNA: TGTGCCAGCACTACCTCGGACAGGGCGGAGACCCAGTACTTC

J gene: TRBJ1-5
clone size: few
CDR3 length: 13
D gene: NA
V gene: TRBV30
CDR3 protein: CAWNTGVGQPQHF
CDR3 DNA: TGTGCCTGGAATACAGGCGTAGGTCAGCCCCAGCATTTT

J gene: TRBJ1-2
clone size: NA
CDR3 length: 13
D gene: TRBD1
V gene: TRBV6-5
CDR3 protein: CASSRQGPSGYTF
CDR3 DNA: TGTGCCAGCAGCCGACAGGGGCCCTCCGGCTACACCTTC

J gene: TRBJ1-2
clone size: few
CDR3 length: 14
D gene: TRBD1
V gene: TRBV27
CDR3 protein: CASSLRGTNYGYTF
CDR3 DNA: TGTGCCAGCAGTCTCAGGGGGACTAACTATGGCTACACCTTC

J gene: TRBJ2-7
clone size: NA
CDR3 length: 14
D gene: NA
V gene: TRBV2
CDR3 protein: CAAAGRGRGYEQYF
CDR3 DNA: TGTGCCGCTGCGGGACGGGGAAGGGGCTACGAGCAGTACTTC

J gene: TRBJ1-4
clone size: few
CDR3 length: 15
D gene: TRBD1
V gene: TRBV27
CDR3 protein: CASSVQGATNEKLFF
CDR3 DNA: TGTGCCAGCAGTGTACAGGGGGCGACTAATGAAAAACTGTTTTTT

J gene: TRBJ2-5
clone size: NA
CDR3 length: 15
D gene: NA
V gene: TRBV5-1
CDR3 protein: CASSPLVGGEETQYF
CDR3 DNA: TGCGCCAGCAGCCCCCTAGTGGGGGGCGAAGAGACCCAGTACTTC